This T cell receptor (beta chain) was identified during a study of OX40 agonist ivuxolimab in advanced cancers. This clone was seen a single time. Data came from immunoSEQ multiplex PCR; TCRdb stores just in-frame clones and leaves some out. The table shows more than 40,000 clones, with about nine tenths occurring only once. The germline V gene encodes CDR1 MNHEY and CDR2 SMNVEV (reference sequence). V was shortened by 7 bases and J by 2 bases, with 12 bases between the two germline ends. The CDR3 consists of 14 residues. The sequencing used CD4+ or CD8+ T cells sorted from blood, collected in a trial of the OX40 agonist ivuxolimab. This sequence joins TRBV27 and TRBJ2-1, with D possibly TRBD2 on 5 matching bases. This TCR was recovered from an adult with an advanced solid tumor such as melanoma, head and neck, liver or kidney cancer. The CDR3 coding sequence is TGTGCCAGCACCTTGACCGGGGCCTACAATGAGCAGTTCTTC. Its translation: CASTLTGAYNEQFF.